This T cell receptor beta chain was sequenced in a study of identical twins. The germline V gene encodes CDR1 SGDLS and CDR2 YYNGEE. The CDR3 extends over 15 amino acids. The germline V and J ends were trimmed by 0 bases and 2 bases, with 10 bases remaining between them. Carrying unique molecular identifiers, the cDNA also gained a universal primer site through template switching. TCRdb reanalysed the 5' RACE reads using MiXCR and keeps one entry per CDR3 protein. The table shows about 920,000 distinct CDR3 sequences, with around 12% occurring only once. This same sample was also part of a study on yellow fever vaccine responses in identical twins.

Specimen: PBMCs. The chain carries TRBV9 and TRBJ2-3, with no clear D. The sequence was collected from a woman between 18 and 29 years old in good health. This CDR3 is CASSVGKEITDTQYF. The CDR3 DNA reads TGTGCCAGCAGCGTAGGCAAGGAAATCACAGATACGCAGTATTTT.